This passage covers 16 T cell receptor beta chains from one sample sequenced in a study of cytomegalovirus exposure and HLA in healthy donors (dated by TCRdb to about 2017). The library was prepared using the immunoSEQ multiplex PCR assay. For the multiplex PCR, a mixture combining 60 forward primers for TCR Vbeta segments and 13 reverse primers for TCR Jbeta segments was used. TCRdb carries this immuneACCESS record with in-frame sequences only. Its versions omit some clonotypes, under half of them owing to an unresolved V gene in the studies checked, with the rest unexplained. Recorded for this sample are about 160,000 clones; roughly 80% of them occurred a single time. The biggest ten clones account for about 2.1% of the sample. Source material: PBMCs. The receptors come from a female donor in good health and CMV-seronegative.

The chain recombines TRBV5-1 with TRBJ1-4, with TRBD1 as a possible D gene (5 bases). Germline CDR1 and CDR2: SGHRS and YFSETQ. The V end lost 4 bases, the J end lost 5 bases, and 15 bases lay between the germline ends. The CDR3 spans 15 residues. CDR3: CASSAQGGRNEKLFF. The CDR3 coding sequence is TGCGCCAGCAGCGCCCAGGGAGGCAGGAATGAAAAACTGTTTTTT. The full variable domain, with the rest looked up from reference TRBV5-1 and TRBJ1-4, is KAGVTQTPRYLIKTRGQQVTLSCSPISGHRSVSWYQQTPGQGLQFLFEYFSETQRNKGNFPGRFSGRQFSNSRSEMNVSTLELGDSALYLCASSAQGGRNEKLFFGSGTQLSVL.

The chain employs TRBV27 and TRBJ2-1; 9 positions agree with TRBD2. J gave up 6 bases and V 8 bases, and 17 bases lay outside the gene matches. Germline loops: CDR1 MNHEY, CDR2 SMNVEV (reference sequence). This CDR3 has 17 residues. CDR3 sequence (DNA): TGTGCCAGCGGATCCGGGACTAGCTTATACGGGGGCAATGAGCAGTTCTTC. Translation gives CASGSGTSLYGGNEQFF.

The chain links TRBV6-5 to TRBJ2-3; 9 bases match TRBD2. With V trimmed by 9 bases and J by 0 bases, 4 bases remained unmatched. CDR1 and CDR2 (germline): MNHEY, SVGAGI. CDR3 length: 14 amino acids. CDR3 DNA: TGTGCCAGTGCTAGCGGGATTAGCACAGATACGCAGTATTTT. Protein: CASASGISTDTQYF.

CDR3 sequence: CASQTGTSTDTQYF. The CDR3 bases are TGTGCCAGCCAGACCGGGACTAGCACAGATACGCAGTATTTT. The chain carries TRBV9 and TRBJ2-3; D perhaps matches TRBD2 (6 bases). This CDR3 is built from 14 residues. Germline V lookup: CDR1 SGDLS, CDR2 YYNGEE. V gave up 7 bases and J gave up 0 bases, with 12 bases separating them.

CDR3 amino acids: CAWSLGGQSKNIQYF. The CDR3 nucleotides are TGTGCCTGGAGTTTGGGGGGACAGTCCAAAAACATTCAGTACTTC. The gene calls are TRBV30 and TRBJ2-4; TRBD1 might be the D (7 bases). The CDR3 is 15 residues long. The germline gives CDR1 GTSNPN, CDR2 SVGIG (reference sequence). With 2 bases removed from V and 2 bases from J, the gap between germline ends came to 13 bases.

The chain has TRBV6-1 and TRBJ1-1, with D unclear. Trimming left V 2 bases short and J 5 bases short, with 15 bases between. Germline V gives CDR1 MNHNS, CDR2 SASEGT. The CDR3 contains 15 residues. The CDR3 loop reads CASSELKGSGTEAFF. CDR3 bases: TGTGCCAGCAGTGAACTCAAAGGGTCGGGGACTGAAGCTTTCTTT.

Concerning this clone itself: Other nucleotide sequences from this sample produce the same CDR3. This chain connects TRBV5-1 to TRBJ2-2, with 8 bases matching TRBD1. V trimming: 3 bases; J trimming: 3 bases; junction bases outside the gene matches: 4. The CDR3 sequence is 15 residues long. The germline gives CDR1 SGHRS, CDR2 YFSETQ. CDR3: CASSSQGADTGELFF. The CDR3, as DNA: TGCGCCAGCAGCTCCCAGGGGGCGGACACCGGGGAGCTGTTTTTT.

The CDR3 DNA reads TGCAGCGTTTTGAAAGGGGGTAGGACAGATACGCAGTATTTT. This sequence encodes CSVLKGGRTDTQYF. This chain links TRBV29-1 with TRBJ2-3; maybe TRBD1 (6 bases). CDR1 SQVTM and CDR2 ANQGSEA come from the germline V gene. Trimming cost V 5 bases and J 3 bases, with 15 bases left between them. This CDR3 spans 14 amino acids.

CDR3 bases: TGCGCCAGCAGCATAACCCGGGGGGAGCAGTACTTC. Translating it yields CASSITRGEQYF. This chain connects TRBV5-1 to TRBJ2-7; possible D gene TRBD2, 6 bases. Germline lookup yields CDR1 SGHRS and CDR2 YFSETQ. The CDR3 contains 12 residues. The germline V and J ends were trimmed by 4 bases and 7 bases, with 12 bases remaining between them.

This chain uses TRBV5-1 with TRBJ1-1, with TRBD1 identical over 7 bases. V gave up 2 bases and J gave up 1 base; unmatched junction bases: 5. The CDR3 length is 15 residues. Germline assignment: CDR1 SGHRS and CDR2 YFSETQ. As DNA, the CDR3 is TGCGCCAGCAGCTTCCTTGGGACAGCGAACACTGAAGCTTTCTTT. Its protein is CASSFLGTANTEAFF. The full variable domain, with the rest looked up from reference TRBV5-1 and TRBJ1-1, is KAGVTQTPRYLIKTRGQQVTLSCSPISGHRSVSWYQQTPGQGLQFLFEYFSETQRNKGNFPGRFSGRQFSNSRSEMNVSTLELGDSALYLCASSFLGTANTEAFFGQGTRLTVV.

This sequence joins TRBV7-3 and TRBJ1-1, with a weak D call TRBD1 (6 bases). The ends were cut back, 5 bases at V and 3 bases at J, with 16 bases in the middle. CDR1 and CDR2 (germline): SGHTA, FQGTGA. The CDR3 runs to 15 residues. Here the CDR3 DNA reads TGTGCCAGCAGCGCAACTCGGACAGTGTACACTGAAGCTTTCTTT. Protein sequence: CASSATRTVYTEAFF.

The chain has TRBV5-1 and TRBJ2-7; D is unclear. The germline V gene encodes CDR1 SGHRS and CDR2 YFSETQ. This CDR3 contains 11 residues. Trimming shortened V by 7 bases and J by 3 bases, and 8 bases separated the two germline ends. CDR3 in amino acids: CASRRGYEQYF. The CDR3 DNA reads as TGCGCCAGCCGAAGAGGCTACGAGCAGTACTTC.

The V gene is TRBV28, the J gene TRBJ1-2; TRBD1 might be the D (6 bases). Trimming shortened V by 6 bases and J by 3 bases, and 11 bases separated the two germline ends. The CDR3 length is 13 residues. Germline values: CDR1 MDHEN, CDR2 SYDVKM. The CDR3 is CASRTQGDYGYTF. As DNA, the CDR3 is TGTGCCAGCAGAACACAGGGTGACTATGGCTACACCTTC.

J is TRBJ2-5 and V is TRBV9, with 7 bases fitting TRBD1. Germline V gives CDR1 SGDLS, CDR2 YYNGEE. The V segment lost 3 bases and the J segment 5 bases; nucleotides outside the gene matches: 7. This CDR3 comprises 14 residues. CDR3 region: CASSADRARETQYF. CDR3 sequence (DNA): TGTGCCAGCAGCGCCGACAGGGCAAGGGAGACCCAGTACTTC.

The chain combines TRBV5-1 with TRBJ2-7; no clear D. Trimming cost V 0 bases and J 3 bases, with 10 bases left between them. The CDR3 has 14 residues. Germline loops: CDR1 SGHRS, CDR2 YFSETQ. CDR3 in amino acids: CASSLAGGDYEQYF. CDR3 bases: TGCGCCAGCAGCTTGGCCGGCGGAGACTACGAGCAGTACTTC.

This rearrangement joins TRBV5-4 to TRBJ1-1; no reliable D call. The ends were cut back, 0 bases at V and 3 bases at J, with 12 bases in the middle. This CDR3 has 15 amino acids. Germline V lookup: CDR1 SGHNT, CDR2 YYREEE (reference sequence). CDR3 sequence reads: CASSLAALRDTEAFF. The DNA for the CDR3 is TGTGCCAGCAGCTTGGCCGCCTTGAGGGACACTGAAGCTTTCTTT.